Shown below are 5 T cell receptor beta chains from a single sample sequenced in a study of T-cell reconstitution after alpha-beta-depleted transplantation in children. TCRbeta library construction was performed incorporating unique molecular identifiers. TCRdb used MiXCR to reprocess the PCR reads, holding one entry per CDR3 protein. The table has about 610,000 distinct CDR3 sequences, about 10% seen once. The sample was PBMCs from the stem cell graft donor, taken from the stem cell graft. The receptors were gathered from a human donor who donated a stem cell graft to a child with acute myeloid leukemia.

This clonotype has just a few counts. CDR3 coding DNA: TGCAGTGCTCGGGACACAGCTTATAATGAAAAACTGTTTTTT. Its translation is CSARDTAYNEKLFF. V is TRBV20-1 and J is TRBJ1-4, with a tentative D call TRBD1 (6 bases). Germline V lookup: CDR1 DFQATT, CDR2 SNEGSKA (reference sequence). The CDR3 spans 14 residues. The V end lost 5 bases, the J end lost 4 bases, and 14 bases lay between the germline ends.

The rearrangement uses TRBV7-9 and TRBJ1-3, with D perhaps matching TRBD1 (6 bases). There are 13 residues in the CDR3. From germline, CDR1 is SEHNR and CDR2 FQNEAQ (reference sequence). V was cut by 4 bases and J by 8 bases, with 12 bases left in between. The CDR3 coding sequence is TGTGCCAGCAGCTCAGGGGTGGCAGACACCATATATTTT. Translated: CASSSGVADTIYF.

This chain uses TRBV5-1 with TRBJ2-7, with 11 positions matching TRBD2. Germline CDR1 SGHRS, CDR2 YFSETQ. This CDR3 spans 14 amino acids. Losses at the gene ends were 3 bases for V and 4 bases for J; bases not matched to a gene: 3. CDR3 region: CASSYWTSGYEQYF. Here the CDR3 DNA reads TGCGCCAGCAGCTACTGGACTAGCGGGTACGAGCAGTACTTC. Full variable domain (rest looked up from reference TRBV5-1 and TRBJ2-7): KAGVTQTPRYLIKTRGQQVTLSCSPISGHRSVSWYQQTPGQGLQFLFEYFSETQRNKGNFPGRFSGRQFSNSRSEMNVSTLELGDSALYLCASSYWTSGYEQYFGPGTRLTVT.

CDR3 amino acids: CASSTAAYGYTF. CDR3 in DNA: TGTGCCAGCAGTACGGCAGCTTATGGCTACACCTTC. The chain is built from TRBV28 and TRBJ1-2; D remains unclear. There are 12 residues in the CDR3. V gave up 5 bases and J gave up 5 bases, with 9 bases separating them. Germline CDR1 and CDR2: MDHEN and SYDVKM.

This clonotype was recorded a few times. The chain joins TRBV3-1 to TRBJ2-7; no clear D gene. The CDR3 totals 13 residues. Germline V lookup: CDR1 LGHDT, CDR2 YNNKEL (reference sequence). V was cut by 0 bases and J by 4 bases, with 7 bases left in between. This chain's CDR3 is CASSQDVLYEQYF. The CDR3 DNA reads TGTGCCAGCAGCCAAGACGTCCTTTACGAGCAGTACTTC.